Shown below are 9 T cell receptor beta chains from a single sample sequenced in a study of T cell responses to AZD1222 COVID-19 vaccine. Method: immunoSEQ multiplex PCR; TCRdb's copy keeps in-frame clones and lacks some. The sample yields roughly 200,000 clones, 85% to 95% seen once. Material: peripheral blood, obtained 28 days after the second dose of the MenACWY control vaccine. Receptors were obtained from an adult who received the MenACWY meningococcal vaccine as a control.

This chain links TRBV7-9 with TRBJ2-5; 9 nucleotides match TRBD1. Germline V gives CDR1 SEHNR, CDR2 FQNEAQ (reference sequence). V was pared by 2 bases and J by 2 bases, with 12 bases of the junction left unmatched. CDR3 size: 18 residues. DNA of the CDR3: TGTGCCAGCAGCTTAAGGAACCCCCAGGACAGGGGACAAGAGACCCAGTACTTC. This gives the protein CASSLRNPQDRGQETQYF.

V and J are TRBV28 and TRBJ1-5, with TRBD1 matching 10 bases. Germline CDR1 MDHEN, CDR2 SYDVKM. Trimming cost V 2 bases and J 5 bases; bases outside gene matches: 3. The CDR3 covers 15 residues. CDR3: CASSLLGTGDQPQHF. For the CDR3, the DNA is TGTGCCAGCAGTTTACTCGGGACAGGGGATCAGCCCCAGCATTTT.

The chain uses TRBV5-1 and TRBJ1-5, with D uncertain. Trimming shortened V by 0 bases and J by 7 bases, and 8 bases separated the two germline ends. This CDR3 comprises 13 residues. Germline-derived CDR1 and CDR2 are SGHRS and YFSETQ. The CDR3 DNA reads as TGCGCCAGCAGCTTGGACGGAGGACAGCCCCAGCATTTT. Translation gives CASSLDGGQPQHF.

V usage is TRBV4-3 and J usage is TRBJ2-3; no definite D call. The CDR3 has 16 residues. The V gene's germline CDR1 is LGHNA and CDR2 YSLEER. The V end was cut by 0 bases, the J end by 3 bases, with 13 bases between. The CDR3 DNA follows: TGCGCCAGCAGCCAAGATCGGCTCGATTATACAGATACGCAGTATTTT. Encoded protein: CASSQDRLDYTDTQYF.

J is TRBJ2-1 and V is TRBV6-2 or TRBV6-3, with D uncertain. The V gene's germline CDR1 is MNHEY and CDR2 SVGEGT. V lost 6 bases and J 8 bases, leaving 14 bases between the germline ends. This CDR3 has 13 residues. The CDR3 reads CASRPTLNYEQFF. The CDR3, as DNA: TGTGCCAGCAGACCTACCCTCAATTATGAGCAGTTCTTC.

J is TRBJ1-1 and V is TRBV27; D unclear. This CDR3 has 14 amino acids. Germline V lookup: CDR1 MNHEY, CDR2 SMNVEV (reference sequence). Trimming removed 2 bases from V and 2 bases from J, with 9 bases in between. DNA for the CDR3: TGTGCCAGCAGTTTACTGGGAGGTAACACTGAAGCTTTCTTT. It codes for CASSLLGGNTEAFF.

The V and J genes are TRBV12-3 or TRBV12-4 and TRBJ2-7; D is possibly TRBD2 (5 bases). Near its end, the DNA agrees better with TRBJ2-1, so the J call may be wrong. The CDR3 sequence is 13 residues long. CDR3 region: CAIPGSSYNEQFF. The CDR3 nucleotides read TGTGCCATTCCGGGGAGCTCCTACAATGAGCAGTTCTTC.

A note on this clone: An end of the junction differs from the germline gene, which may be a read error. The chain links TRBV7-7 to TRBJ2-7; D is possibly TRBD2 (5 bases). CDR1 and CDR2 from the germline V gene are SSHAT and FNYEAQ (reference sequence). The CDR3 loop spans 16 amino acids. The CDR3 loop is CASSFDGKGLLYEQYF. CDR3 sequence (DNA): TGTGCTAGCAGCTTCGACGGGAAAGGGCTTCTCTACGAGCAGTACTTC. The variable domain in full, completed from reference TRBV7-7 and TRBJ2-7, reads GAGVSQSPRYKVTKRGQDVTLRCDPISSHATLYWYQQALGQGPEFLTYFNYEAQPDKSGLPSDRFSAERPEGSISTLTIQRTEQRDSAMYRCASSFDGKGLLYEQYFGPGTRLTVT.

The chain employs TRBV29-1 and TRBJ2-3; D is ambiguous. CDR3 length equals 13 residues. CDR1 and CDR2 from the germline V gene are SQVTM and ANQGSEA. Trimming cost V 4 bases and J 1 base, with 9 bases left between them. The CDR3 sequence is CSVALTGTDTQYF. In nucleotides, the CDR3 is TGCAGCGTTGCCCTTACTGGCACAGATACGCAGTATTTT.